This T cell receptor (beta chain) is from a study of beta chain features in type 1 diabetes. Regarding the study as a whole: Across all four CD4+ subsets, people with type 1 diabetes showed modestly shorter TCRB CDR3s.

Central memory, naive, regulatory and stem cell-like memory CD4+ cells were sorted by CD45RO/CCR7/CD25/CD127/CD95/CD27. This CDR3 spans 17 amino acids. Germline CDR1 reads MNHEY; CDR2 reads SMNVEV (reference sequence). V gave up 3 bases and J gave up 5 bases; unmatched junction bases: 7. Of the isolated RNA, all was reverse transcribed, and so the sequenced material was expressed TCRB transcripts. TCRdb keeps only in-frame clones here, not all; method: immunoSEQ multiplex PCR. The sample yields about 170,000 clones, roughly 8% seen once. To note about this clone: The target antigen is unknown.

This receptor was identified in a woman in her thirties or forties with type 1 diabetes. Sequencing was carried out using central memory CD4+ T cells from blood. V and J are TRBV27 and TRBJ2-3; 14 bases line up with TRBD2. CDR3 DNA sequence: TGTGCCAGCAGTTTGGGTCCGGGACTAGCGGGAGTAGATACGCAGTATTTT. This codes for CASSLGPGLAGVDTQYF.